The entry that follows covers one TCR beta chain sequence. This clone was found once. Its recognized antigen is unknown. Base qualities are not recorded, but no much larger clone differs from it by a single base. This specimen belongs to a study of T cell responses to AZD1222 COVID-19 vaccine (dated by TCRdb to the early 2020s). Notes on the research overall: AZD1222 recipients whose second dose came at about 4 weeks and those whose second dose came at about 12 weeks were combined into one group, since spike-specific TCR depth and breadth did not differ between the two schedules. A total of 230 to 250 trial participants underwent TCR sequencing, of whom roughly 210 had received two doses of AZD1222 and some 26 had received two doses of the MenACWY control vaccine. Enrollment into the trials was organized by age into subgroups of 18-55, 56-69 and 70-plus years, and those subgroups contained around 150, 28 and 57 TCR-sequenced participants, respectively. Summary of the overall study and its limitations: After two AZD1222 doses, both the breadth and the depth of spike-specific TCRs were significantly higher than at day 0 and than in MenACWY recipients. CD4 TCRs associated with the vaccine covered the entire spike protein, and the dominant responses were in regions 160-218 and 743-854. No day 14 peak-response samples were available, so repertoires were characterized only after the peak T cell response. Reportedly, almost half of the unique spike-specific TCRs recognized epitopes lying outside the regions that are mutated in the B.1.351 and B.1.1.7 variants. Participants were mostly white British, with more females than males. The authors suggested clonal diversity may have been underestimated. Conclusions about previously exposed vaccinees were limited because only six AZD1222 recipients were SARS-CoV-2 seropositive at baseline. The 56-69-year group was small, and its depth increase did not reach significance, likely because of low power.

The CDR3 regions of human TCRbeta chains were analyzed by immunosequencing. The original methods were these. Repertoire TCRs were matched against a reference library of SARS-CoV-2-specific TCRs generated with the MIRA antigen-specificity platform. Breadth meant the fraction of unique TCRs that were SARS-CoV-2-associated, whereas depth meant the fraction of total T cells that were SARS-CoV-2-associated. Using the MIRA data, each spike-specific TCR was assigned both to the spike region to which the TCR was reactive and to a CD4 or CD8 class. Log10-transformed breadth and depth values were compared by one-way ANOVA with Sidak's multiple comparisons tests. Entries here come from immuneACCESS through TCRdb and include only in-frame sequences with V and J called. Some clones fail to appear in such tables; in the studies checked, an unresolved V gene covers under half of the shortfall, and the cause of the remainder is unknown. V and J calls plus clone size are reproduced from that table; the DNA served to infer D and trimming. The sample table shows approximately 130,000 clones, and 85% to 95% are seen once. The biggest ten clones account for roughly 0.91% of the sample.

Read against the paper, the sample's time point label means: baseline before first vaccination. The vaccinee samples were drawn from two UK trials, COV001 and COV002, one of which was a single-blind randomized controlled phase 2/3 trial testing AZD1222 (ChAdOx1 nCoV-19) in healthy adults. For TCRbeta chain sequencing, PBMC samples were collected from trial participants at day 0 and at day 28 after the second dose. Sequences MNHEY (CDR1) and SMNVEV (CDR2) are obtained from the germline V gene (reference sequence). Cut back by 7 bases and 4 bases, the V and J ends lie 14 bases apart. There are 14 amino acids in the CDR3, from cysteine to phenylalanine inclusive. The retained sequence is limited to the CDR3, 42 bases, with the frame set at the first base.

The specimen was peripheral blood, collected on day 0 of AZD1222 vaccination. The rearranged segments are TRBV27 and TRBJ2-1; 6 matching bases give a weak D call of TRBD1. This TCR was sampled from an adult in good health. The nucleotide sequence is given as TGTGCCAGCACCTATGGGACACCTTACAATGAGCAGTTCTTC. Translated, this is CASTYGTPYNEQFF.